A single sample gave rise to the 9 T cell receptor beta chains below, sequenced in a study of T cells after yellow fever vaccination. TCRdb processed the 5' RACE reads anew with MiXCR; each CDR3 protein has one entry. Of some 220,000 distinct CDR3 sequences in the sample, roughly 3% are singletons; the top ten hold approximately 3%. Sequencing was performed on CD4+ T cells sorted from PBMCs, taken 10 days after the yellow fever booster vaccination. The source is a man aged 18 to 30 who received the YFV17D yellow fever vaccine.

J is TRBJ2-7 and V is TRBV18, with D unclear. Germline V gives CDR1 KGHSH, CDR2 LQKENI. The V end lost 3 bases, the J end lost 7 bases, and 10 bases lay between the germline ends. The CDR3 loop spans 12 amino acids. The chain's CDR3 is CASSPDLVEQYV. CDR3 DNA: TGTGCCAGCTCACCGGACCTGGTTGAGCAGTACGTC.

This clonotype was detected ten times or more. The chain combines TRBV4-2 with TRBJ2-5; D not certain. In germline, CDR1 is LGHNA, CDR2 YNFKEQ. Trimming left V 1 base short and J 3 bases short, with 12 bases between. The CDR3 totals 15 residues. In DNA form, the CDR3 reads TGTGCCAGCAGCCAAGCCGACCGGGTTAAAGAGACCCAGTACTTC. As protein: CASSQADRVKETQYF.

This clonotype was counted between two and nine times. The V gene is TRBV11-3, the J gene TRBJ2-6; 8 nucleotides match TRBD2. Germline trimming cut 4 bases from V and 4 bases from J; bases unmatched to any gene: 3. CDR3 length: 15 amino acids. Germline V CDR1 and CDR2: SGHNT, YENEEA. CDR3 region: CASSSGGTGANVLTF. For the CDR3, the DNA is TGTGCCAGCAGCTCGGGGGGGACCGGGGCCAACGTCCTGACTTTC.

The chain employs TRBV11-1 and TRBJ1-2; possibly TRBD1 for D (6 bases). The CDR3 loop spans 14 amino acids. Trimming removed 8 bases at V and 4 bases at J, with 17 bases between. CDR1 and CDR2 (germline): SGHAT, FQDESV (reference sequence). CDR3 DNA sequence: TGTGCCAGCCGCGAGGCAGGGGCCCTCTATGGCTACACCTTC. It translates to CASREAGALYGYTF.

This clonotype has a count of ten or more. The chain recombines TRBV10-3 with TRBJ2-7; D is possibly TRBD1 (5 bases). Germline V CDR1 and CDR2: ENHRY, SYGVKD. The CDR3 has 15 amino acids. The V end was cut by 3 bases, the J end by 2 bases, with 14 bases between. The CDR3: CAISDAGSIAYEQYF. The CDR3 nucleotides read TGTGCCATCAGTGACGCAGGGTCTATAGCCTACGAGCAGTACTTC.

In its sample, this clonotype was seen many times. This chain links TRBV10-3 with TRBJ2-1; D not certain. CDR1 and CDR2 from the germline V gene are ENHRY and SYGVKD. V was cut by 4 bases and J by 5 bases, with 9 bases left in between. The CDR3 contains 13 residues. CDR3 coding DNA: TGTGCCATCAGTGGACTCCTAGACAATGAGCAGTTCTTC. Protein product: CAISGLLDNEQFF.

This clonotype was detected ten times or more. The chain has TRBV11-3 and TRBJ2-1, with TRBD2 matching over 9 bases. CDR1 is SGHNT and CDR2 is YENEEA in the germline V gene. This CDR3 is 16 amino acids long. V trimming: 1 base; J trimming: 6 bases; junction bases outside the gene matches: 7. CDR3 nucleotides: TGTGCCAGCAGCTTAGTCGGCGGGGGGGCCGGCAATGAGCAGTTCTTC. Translation: CASSLVGGGAGNEQFF.

V gene TRBV20-1 combines with J gene TRBJ1-1; D is uncertain. Per germline, CDR1 DFQATT and CDR2 SNEGSKA (reference sequence). CDR3 length: 11 residues. The V and J ends lost 5 bases and 3 bases respectively, with 7 bases between them. CDR3 region: CSAPGDTEAFF. DNA for the CDR3: TGCAGTGCTCCCGGGGACACTGAAGCTTTCTTT.

The chain employs TRBV4-1 and TRBJ1-6, with D possibly being TRBD1 (5 bases). Germline V gene lookup returns CDR1 MGHRA and CDR2 YSYEKL. This CDR3 is built from 16 residues. Between the trimmed V and J ends, which lost 4 bases and 0 bases, there was a span of 10 bases. CDR3 coding DNA: TGCGCCAGCAGCCGAGGGGAGAGCTCCTATAATTCACCCCTCCACTTT. Protein product: CASSRGESSYNSPLHF.